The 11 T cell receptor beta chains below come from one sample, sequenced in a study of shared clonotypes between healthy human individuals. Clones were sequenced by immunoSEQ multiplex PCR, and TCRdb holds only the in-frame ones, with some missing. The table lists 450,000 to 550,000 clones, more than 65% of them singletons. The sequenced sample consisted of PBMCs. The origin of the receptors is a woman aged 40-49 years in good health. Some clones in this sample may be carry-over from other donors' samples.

The CDR3 spells CAISAGTEPGGIETQYF. DNA of the CDR3: TGTGCCATCAGTGCCGGGACAGAACCTGGGGGCATAGAGACCCAGTACTTC. This chain links TRBV10-3 with TRBJ2-5; 7 nucleotides match TRBD1. The CDR3 has 17 residues. Trimming cost V 4 bases and J 4 bases; bases outside gene matches: 15. Germline lookup yields CDR1 ENHRY and CDR2 SYGVKD.

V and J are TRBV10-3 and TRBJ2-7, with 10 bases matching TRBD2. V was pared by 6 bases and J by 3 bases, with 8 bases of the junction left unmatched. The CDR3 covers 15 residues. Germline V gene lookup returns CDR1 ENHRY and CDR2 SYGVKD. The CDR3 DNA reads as TGTGCCATCAGGACTTCTAGCGGGAGTTACTACGAGCAGTACTTC. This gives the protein CAIRTSSGSYYEQYF.

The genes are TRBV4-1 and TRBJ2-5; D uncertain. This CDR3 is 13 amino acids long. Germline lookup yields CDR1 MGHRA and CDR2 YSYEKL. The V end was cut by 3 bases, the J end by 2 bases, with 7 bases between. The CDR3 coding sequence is TGCGCCAGCAGCCATTACAGACAAGAGACCCAGTACTTC. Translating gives CASSHYRQETQYF.

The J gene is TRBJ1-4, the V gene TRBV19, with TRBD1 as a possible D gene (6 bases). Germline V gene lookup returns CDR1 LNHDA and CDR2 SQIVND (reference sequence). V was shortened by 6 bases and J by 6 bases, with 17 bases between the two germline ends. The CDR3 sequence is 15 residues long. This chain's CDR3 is CASSSRDKGHEKLFF. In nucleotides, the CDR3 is TGTGCCAGTAGCTCCCGGGACAAGGGTCATGAAAAACTGTTTTTT.

Here the CDR3 DNA reads TGTGCCAGCTCACCAGGGACAGGGGTGGATCAGCCCCAGCATTTT. Translated: CASSPGTGVDQPQHF. The chain carries TRBV18 and TRBJ1-5; the match to TRBD1 covers 10 bases. Germline V gene data show CDR1 as KGHSH and CDR2 as LQKENI. Trimming at V came to 2 bases and at J to 5 bases, leaving 3 bases not matched to a gene. This CDR3 contains 15 residues.

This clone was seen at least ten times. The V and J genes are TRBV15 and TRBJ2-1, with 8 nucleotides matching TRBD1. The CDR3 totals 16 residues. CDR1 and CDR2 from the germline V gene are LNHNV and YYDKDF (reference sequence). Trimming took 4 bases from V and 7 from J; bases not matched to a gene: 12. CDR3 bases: TGTGCCACCAGCAAGGGGGGCTGGCAGGGGGCTAATGAGCAGTTCTTC. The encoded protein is CATSKGGWQGANEQFF. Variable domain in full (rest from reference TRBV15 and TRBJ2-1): DAMVIQNPRYQVTQFGKPVTLSCSQTLNHNVMYWYQQKSSQAPKLLFHYYDKDFNNEADTPDNFQSRRPNTSFCFLDIRSPGLGDTAMYLCATSKGGWQGANEQFFGPGTRLTVL.

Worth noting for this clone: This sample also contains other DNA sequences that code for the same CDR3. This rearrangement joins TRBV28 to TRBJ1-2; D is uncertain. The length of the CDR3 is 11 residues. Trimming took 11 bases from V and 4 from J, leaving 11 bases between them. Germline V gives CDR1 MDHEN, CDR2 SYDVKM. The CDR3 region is CASRDGYGYTF. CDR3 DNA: TGTGCCTCCCGGGATGGCTATGGCTACACCTTC.

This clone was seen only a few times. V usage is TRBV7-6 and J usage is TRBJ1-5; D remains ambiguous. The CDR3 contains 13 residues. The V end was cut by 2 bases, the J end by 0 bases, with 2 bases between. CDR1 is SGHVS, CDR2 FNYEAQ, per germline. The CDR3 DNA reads TGTGCCAGCAGCTTAAATAGCAATCAGCCCCAGCATTTT. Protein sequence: CASSLNSNQPQHF.

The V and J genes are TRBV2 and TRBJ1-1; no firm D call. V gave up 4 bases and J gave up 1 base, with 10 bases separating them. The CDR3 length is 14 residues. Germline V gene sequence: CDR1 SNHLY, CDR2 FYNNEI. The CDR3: CASSGTARNTEAFF. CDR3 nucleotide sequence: TGTGCCAGCAGTGGAACAGCCCGGAACACTGAAGCTTTCTTT.

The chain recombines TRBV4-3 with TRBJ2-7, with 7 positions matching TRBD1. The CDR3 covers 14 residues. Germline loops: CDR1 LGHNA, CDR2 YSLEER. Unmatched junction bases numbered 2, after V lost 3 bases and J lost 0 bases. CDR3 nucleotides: TGCGCCAGCAGCCAGGGACAGAGCTCCTACGAGCAGTACTTC. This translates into CASSQGQSSYEQYF.

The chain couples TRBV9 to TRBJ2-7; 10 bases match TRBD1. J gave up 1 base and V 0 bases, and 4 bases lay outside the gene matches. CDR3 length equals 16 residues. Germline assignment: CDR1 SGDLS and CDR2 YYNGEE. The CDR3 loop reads CASSVGDRGFSYEQYF. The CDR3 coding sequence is TGTGCCAGCAGCGTAGGGGACAGGGGTTTTTCCTACGAGCAGTACTTC.